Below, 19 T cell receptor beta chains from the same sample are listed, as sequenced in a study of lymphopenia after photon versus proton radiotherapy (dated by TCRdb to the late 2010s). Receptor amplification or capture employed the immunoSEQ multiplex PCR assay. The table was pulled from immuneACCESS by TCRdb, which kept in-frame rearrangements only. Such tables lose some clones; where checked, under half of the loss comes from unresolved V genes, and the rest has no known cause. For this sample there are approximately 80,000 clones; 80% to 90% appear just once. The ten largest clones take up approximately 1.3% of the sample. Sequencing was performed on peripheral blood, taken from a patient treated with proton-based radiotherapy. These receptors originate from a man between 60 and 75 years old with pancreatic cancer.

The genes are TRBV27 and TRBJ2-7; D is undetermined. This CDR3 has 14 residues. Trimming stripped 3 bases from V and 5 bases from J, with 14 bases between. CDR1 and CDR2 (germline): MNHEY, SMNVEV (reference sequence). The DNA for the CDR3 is TGTGCCAGCAGTTTCGGGTGGGCTAAGAACGAGCAGTACTTC. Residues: CASSFGWAKNEQYF.

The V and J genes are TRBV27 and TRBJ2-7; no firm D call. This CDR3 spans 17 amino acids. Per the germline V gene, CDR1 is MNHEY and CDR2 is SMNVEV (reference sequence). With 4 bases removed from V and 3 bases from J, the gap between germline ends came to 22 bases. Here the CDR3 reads CASSSTPSPRVDYEQYF. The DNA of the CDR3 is TGTGCCAGCAGTTCAACCCCCTCCCCTAGGGTAGACTACGAGCAGTACTTC.

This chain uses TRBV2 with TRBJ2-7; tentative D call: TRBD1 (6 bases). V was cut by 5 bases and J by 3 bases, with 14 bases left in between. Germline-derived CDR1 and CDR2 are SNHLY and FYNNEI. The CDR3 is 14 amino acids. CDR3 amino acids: CASSMTGSDYEQYF. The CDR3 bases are TGTGCCAGCAGTATGACAGGATCCGACTACGAGCAGTACTTC.

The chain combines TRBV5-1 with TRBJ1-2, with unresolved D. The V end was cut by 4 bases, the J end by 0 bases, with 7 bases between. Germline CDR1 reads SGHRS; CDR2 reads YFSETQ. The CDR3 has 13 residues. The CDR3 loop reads CASSLGTNYGYTF. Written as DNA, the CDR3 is TGCGCCAGCAGCCTCGGGACTAACTATGGCTACACCTTC.

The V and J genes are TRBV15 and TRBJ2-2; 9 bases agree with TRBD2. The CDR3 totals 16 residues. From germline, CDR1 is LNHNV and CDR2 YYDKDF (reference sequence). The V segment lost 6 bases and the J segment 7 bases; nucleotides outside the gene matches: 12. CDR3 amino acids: CATSIVGTSLNGELFF. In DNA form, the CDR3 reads TGTGCCACCAGTATCGTCGGGACTAGCTTAAACGGGGAGCTGTTTTTT.

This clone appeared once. CDR3 nucleotides: TGTGCCAGTATGAGGCTAGCGGGAGGTTTCACCGGGGAGCTGTTTTTT. It encodes CASMRLAGGFTGELFF. This sequence joins TRBV19 and TRBJ2-2, with 11 bases matching TRBD2. Germline CDR1 reads LNHDA; CDR2 reads SQIVND (reference sequence). V shed 7 bases and J 4 bases; nucleotides not matched to a gene: 8. The CDR3 is 16 amino acids.

CDR3 nucleotide sequence: TGTGCCAGCGGGGACAGGGTGGGGGGTCAGCCCCAGCATTTT. Translating it yields CASGDRVGGQPQHF. This sequence joins TRBV2 and TRBJ1-5; 9 bases fit TRBD1. Germline assignment: CDR1 SNHLY and CDR2 FYNNEI. The V gene end was trimmed by 8 bases and the J gene end by 6 bases; junction bases not matched to a gene: 8. The CDR3 contains 14 residues.

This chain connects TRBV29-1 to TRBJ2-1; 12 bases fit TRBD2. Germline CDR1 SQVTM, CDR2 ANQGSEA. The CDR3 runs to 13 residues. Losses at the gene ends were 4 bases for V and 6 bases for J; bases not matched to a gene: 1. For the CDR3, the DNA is TGCAGCGTTGCTAGCGGGAGGGCCAATGAGCAGTTCTTC. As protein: CSVASGRANEQFF.

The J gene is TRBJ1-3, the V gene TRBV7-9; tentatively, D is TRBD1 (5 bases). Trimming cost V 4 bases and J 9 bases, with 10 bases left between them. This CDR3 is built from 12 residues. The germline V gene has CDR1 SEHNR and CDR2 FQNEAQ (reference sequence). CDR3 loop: CASSWSGPTIYF. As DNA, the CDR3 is TGTGCCAGCAGCTGGTCGGGGCCCACCATATATTTT.

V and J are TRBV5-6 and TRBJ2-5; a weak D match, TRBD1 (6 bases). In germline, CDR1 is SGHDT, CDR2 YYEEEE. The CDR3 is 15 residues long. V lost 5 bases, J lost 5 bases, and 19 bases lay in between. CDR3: CASRGWGRGFETQYF. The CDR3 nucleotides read TGTGCCAGCAGGGGTTGGGGCAGGGGTTTTGAGACCCAGTACTTC.

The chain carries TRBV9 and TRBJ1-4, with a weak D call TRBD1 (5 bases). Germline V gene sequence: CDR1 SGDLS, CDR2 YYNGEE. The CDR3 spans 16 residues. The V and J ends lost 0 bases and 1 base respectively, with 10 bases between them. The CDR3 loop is CASSVGGGVTNEKLFF. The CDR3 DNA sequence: TGTGCCAGCAGCGTAGGAGGAGGGGTAACTAATGAAAAACTGTTTTTT.

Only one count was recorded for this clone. The CDR3 DNA follows: TGCGCCAGCAGCCAAGGAGGGACAGGGAAATCCCTTGGCTACACCTTC. This codes for CASSQGGTGKSLGYTF. The genes are TRBV4-1 and TRBJ1-2; 9 bases map to TRBD1. The CDR3 is 16 amino acids. Germline loops: CDR1 MGHRA, CDR2 YSYEKL. The V segment lost 1 base and the J segment 7 bases; nucleotides outside the gene matches: 10.

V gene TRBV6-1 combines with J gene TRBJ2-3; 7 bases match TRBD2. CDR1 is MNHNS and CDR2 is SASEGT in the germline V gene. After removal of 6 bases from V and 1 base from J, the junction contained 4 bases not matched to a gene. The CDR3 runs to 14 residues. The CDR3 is CASSVAGGTDTQYF. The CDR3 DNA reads TGTGCCAGCAGCGTAGCGGGCGGCACAGATACGCAGTATTTT.

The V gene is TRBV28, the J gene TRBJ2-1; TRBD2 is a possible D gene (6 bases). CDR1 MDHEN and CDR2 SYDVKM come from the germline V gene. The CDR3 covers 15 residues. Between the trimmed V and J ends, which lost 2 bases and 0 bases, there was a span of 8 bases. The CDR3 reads CASSLTGSSYNEQFF. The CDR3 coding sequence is TGTGCCAGCAGTTTAACCGGGAGCTCCTACAATGAGCAGTTCTTC.

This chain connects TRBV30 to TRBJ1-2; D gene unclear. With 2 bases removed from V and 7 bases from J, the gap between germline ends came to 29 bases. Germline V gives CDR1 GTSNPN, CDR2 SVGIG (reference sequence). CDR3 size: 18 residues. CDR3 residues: CAWSKLIVGSQGYSGYTF. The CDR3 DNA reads TGTGCCTGGAGTAAATTAATAGTTGGGAGCCAAGGATACAGTGGCTACACCTTC. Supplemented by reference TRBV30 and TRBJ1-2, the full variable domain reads SQTIHQWPATLVQPVGSPLSLECTVEGTSNPNLYWYRQAAGRGLQLLFYSVGIGQISSEVPQNLSASRPQDRQFILSSKKLLLSDSGFYLCAWSKLIVGSQGYSGYTFGSGTRLTVV.

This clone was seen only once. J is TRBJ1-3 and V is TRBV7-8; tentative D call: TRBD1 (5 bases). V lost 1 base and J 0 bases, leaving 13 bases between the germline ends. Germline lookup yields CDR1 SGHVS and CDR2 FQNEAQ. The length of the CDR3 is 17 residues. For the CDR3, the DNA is TGTGCCAGCAGCTTAGACGCCCGGGGGGTCTCTGGAAACACCATATATTTT. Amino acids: CASSLDARGVSGNTIYF. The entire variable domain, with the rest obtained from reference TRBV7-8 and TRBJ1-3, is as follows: GAGVSQSPRYKVAKRGQDVALRCDPISGHVSLFWYQQALGQGPEFLTYFQNEAQLDKSGLPSDRFFAERPEGSVSTLKIQRTQQEDSAVYLCASSLDARGVSGNTIYFGEGSWLTVV.

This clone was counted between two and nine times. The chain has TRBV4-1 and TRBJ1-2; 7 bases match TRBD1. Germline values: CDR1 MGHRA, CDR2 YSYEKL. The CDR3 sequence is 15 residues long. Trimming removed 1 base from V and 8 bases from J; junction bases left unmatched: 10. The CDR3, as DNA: TGCGCCAGCAGCCAAGGGGACAGACCCCCGGCCGGCTACACCTTC. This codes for CASSQGDRPPAGYTF.

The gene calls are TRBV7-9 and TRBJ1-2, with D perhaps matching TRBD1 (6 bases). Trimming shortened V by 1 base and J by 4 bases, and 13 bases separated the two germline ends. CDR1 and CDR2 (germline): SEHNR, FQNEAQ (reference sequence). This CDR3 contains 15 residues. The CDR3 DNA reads TGTGCCAGCAGCTTAGGTACAGGGATCCCCTATGGCTACACCTTC. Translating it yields CASSLGTGIPYGYTF. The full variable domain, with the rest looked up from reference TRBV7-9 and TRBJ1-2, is DTGVSQNPRHKITKRGQNVTFRCDPISEHNRLYWYRQTLGQGPEFLTYFQNEAQLEKSRLLSDRFSAERPKGSFSTLEIQRTEQGDSAMYLCASSLGTGIPYGYTFGSGTRLTVV.

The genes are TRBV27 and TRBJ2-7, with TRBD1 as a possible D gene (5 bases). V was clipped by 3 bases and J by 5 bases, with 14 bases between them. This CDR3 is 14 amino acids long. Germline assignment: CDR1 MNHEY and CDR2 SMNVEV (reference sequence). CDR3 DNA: TGTGCCAGCAGTTTGGTCCAGGGTAACAACGAGCAGTACTTC. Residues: CASSLVQGNNEQYF.